These T cell receptor beta chains were read from a single sample in a study of cytomegalovirus exposure and HLA in healthy donors. This table comes from immunoSEQ multiplex PCR, and its TCRdb copy is limited to in-frame clones, with some not included. There are some 180,000 clones in the sample; around a tenth occur only once, and approximately 1.4% lies in the top ten. Sample: PBMCs. The receptors here all came from a woman aged 30 to 39 in good health and CMV-seropositive. CDR3s include the opening cysteine and the closing phenylalanine or tryptophan. The D gene is left open where the match is weak. The size of a clone is reported for some rows only, either as once, few or many, or as a class for expanded clones.

clone_size	v_call	d_call	j_call	cdr3_aa	cdr3_nt
few	TRBV19	NA	TRBJ1-5	CASSILAGRNQPQHF	TGTGCCAGTAGTATCTTGGCAGGGAGGAATCAGCCCCAGCATTTT
few	TRBV5-4	TRBD1	TRBJ2-2	CASSLGGQGGSGELFF	TGTGCCAGCAGCTTGGGGGGACAGGGAGGGTCCGGGGAGCTGTTTTTT
NA	TRBV10-1	TRBD2	TRBJ2-1	CASSVTSVDEQFF	TGCGCCAGCAGTGTGACTAGCGTGGATGAGCAGTTCTTC
NA	TRBV5-1	NA	TRBJ1-1	CASSVGGNTEAFF	TGCGCCAGCAGCGTAGGGGGGAACACTGAAGCTTTCTTT
few	TRBV4-2	NA	TRBJ1-5	CASSQFAPTGGSNQPQHF	TGTGCCAGCAGCCAGTTCGCCCCCACGGGGGGGAGCAATCAGCCCCAGCATTTT
NA	TRBV6-1	NA	TRBJ2-1	CASSELFGVEQFF	TGTGCCAGCAGTGAACTATTCGGGGTTGAGCAGTTCTTC
few	TRBV9	NA	TRBJ2-1	CASSVSLATNPAGQFF	TGTGCCAGCAGCGTAAGCCTAGCGACAAACCCAGCAGGGCAGTTCTTC
NA	TRBV7-3	NA	TRBJ2-2	CASSLGPPQDTGELFF	TGTGCCAGCAGCTTAGGGCCTCCGCAGGACACCGGGGAGCTGTTTTTT
NA	TRBV19	TRBD2	TRBJ2-1	CATGFHGRASYNEQFF	TGTGCCACCGGGTTCCACGGGAGGGCCAGCTACAATGAGCAGTTCTTC
NA	TRBV11-2	NA	TRBJ2-5	CASSLGSGQYQETQYF	TGTGCCAGCAGCTTGGGATCCGGACAGTACCAAGAGACCCAGTACTTC
NA	TRBV7-9	NA	TRBJ1-2	CASSLGMGSNYGYTF	TGTGCCAGCAGCTTAGGAATGGGCAGTAACTATGGCTACACCTTC